This T cell receptor beta chain was sequenced in a study of shared clonotypes between healthy human individuals. Unsorted samples, those not sorted, used about 90 million PBMCs for genomic DNA. Input per replicate PCR of unsorted PBMC was 250 to 300 ng DNA, corresponding to around 28,000 T cell genomes. The sequencing of unsorted PBMC DNA took place on ten immunoSEQ deep assay plates. Using immunoSEQ multiplex PCR, the repertoire was profiled, and TCRdb retains in-frame clones only, with some absent. The sample lists some 500,000 clones, approximately 80% seen once, with around 11% in the top ten. Sequencing was performed on PBMCs. The receptor was derived from a middle-aged woman in good health. Some clones in this sample may be carry-over from other donors' samples.

The CDR3, as DNA: TGTGCCAGCAGAGCAGACGGGTATGAAGCTTTCTTT. Translated, it gives CASRADGYEAFF. The gene calls are TRBV2 and TRBJ1-1; D is ambiguous. CDR1 SNHLY and CDR2 FYNNEI come from the germline V gene. Trimming pared 6 bases from V and 7 bases from J, leaving 12 bases between. This CDR3 has 12 residues.